The clone carrying this TCR beta chain was seen ten or more times. Its antigen is unidentified. This entry comes from a study of molecular identifiers for immune sequencing clone quantification. Findings and caveats of the study: Among 900,000 to 1,000,000 naive cells, spiked Jurkat TCR RNA from a single cell was reportedly detectable. The share of molecules held by clones above 20 RNA copies was over 99% in effector cells and under 1% in naive cells.

Libraries of bulk TCR were made by previously described methods (with listed TCR primers). TCRdb called the PCR reads again in MiXCR, with one record for every CDR3 protein. The table includes some 650,000 distinct CDR3 sequences, approximately 20% detected once. Material: naive CD8+ T cells from blood, with Jurkat cell RNA spiked in. Subset specified: FACS-sorted CD8+CD4-CCR7+CD45RA+ naive T cells. The receptor was derived from a human donor in good health. Some libraries in this study had Jurkat cell RNA spiked in.

The CDR3 DNA follows: TGTGCCAGCAGCCAACAGGGATCCAAAAACATTCAGTACTTC. Protein sequence: CASSQQGSKNIQYF. The chain uses TRBV14 and TRBJ2-4, with a possible D match to TRBD1 (5 bases). The length of the CDR3 is 14 residues. Germline V gene lookup returns CDR1 SGHDN and CDR2 FVKESK. The germline V and J ends were trimmed by 2 bases and 2 bases, with 7 bases remaining between them.